Below are 3 T cell receptor beta chains sequenced from a single sample in a study of shared clonotypes between healthy human individuals. Sequenced by immunoSEQ multiplex PCR; TCRdb stores in-frame clones only, minus some. The sample lists about 980,000 clones; over 60% were seen once. The sequenced sample consisted of memory CD4+ T cells sorted from blood. Subset in this sample: CD45RA-negative fraction. The receptor set was obtained from a man aged 18 to 35 in good health.

The chain links TRBV11-2 to TRBJ2-1, with 7 bases aligning to TRBD1. The CDR3 sequence is 16 residues long. Losses at the gene ends were 4 bases for V and 2 bases for J; bases not matched to a gene: 8. CDR1 is SGHAT, CDR2 FQNNGV, per germline. The CDR3 DNA sequence: TGTGCCAGCAGCTCTATTACAGGGGCCCCCTACAATGAGCAGTTCTTC. This gives the protein CASSSITGAPYNEQFF.

V and J are TRBV30 and TRBJ2-7, with a weak D call TRBD1 (7 bases). CDR1 is GTSNPN, CDR2 SVGIG, per germline (reference sequence). Trimming took off 4 bases at V and 2 bases at J, with 24 bases between the two ends. The CDR3 is made up of 17 amino acids. CDR3 in amino acids: CAWKPIGRGQTTYEQYF. The CDR3 DNA is TGTGCCTGGAAACCGATTGGGCGGGGACAGACCACCTACGAGCAGTACTTC.

This chain connects TRBV10-3 to TRBJ2-3; the D call may be TRBD1 or TRBD2 (5 bases each). This CDR3 is 13 amino acids long. Trimming removed 2 bases from V and 9 bases from J, with 12 bases in between. The germline V gene has CDR1 ENHRY and CDR2 SYGVKD. The DNA for the CDR3 is TGTGCCATCAGTGAGGGGACCCCTTGGACGCAGTATTTT. This sequence encodes CAISEGTPWTQYF.